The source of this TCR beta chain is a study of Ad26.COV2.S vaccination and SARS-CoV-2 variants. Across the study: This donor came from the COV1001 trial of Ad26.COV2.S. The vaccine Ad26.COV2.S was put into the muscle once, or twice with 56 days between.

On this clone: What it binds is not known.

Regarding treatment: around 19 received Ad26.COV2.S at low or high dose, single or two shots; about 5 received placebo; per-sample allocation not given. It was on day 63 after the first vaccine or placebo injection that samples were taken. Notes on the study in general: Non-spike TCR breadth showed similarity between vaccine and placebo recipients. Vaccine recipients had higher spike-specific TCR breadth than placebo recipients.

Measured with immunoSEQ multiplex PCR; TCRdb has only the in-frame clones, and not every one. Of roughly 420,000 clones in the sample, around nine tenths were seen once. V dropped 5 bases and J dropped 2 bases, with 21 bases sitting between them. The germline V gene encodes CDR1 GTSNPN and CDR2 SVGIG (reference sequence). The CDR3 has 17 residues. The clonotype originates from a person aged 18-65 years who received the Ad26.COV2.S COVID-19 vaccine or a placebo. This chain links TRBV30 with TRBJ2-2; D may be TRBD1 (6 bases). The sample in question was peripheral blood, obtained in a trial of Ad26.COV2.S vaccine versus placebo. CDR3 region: CAWAFRGQFLNTGELFF. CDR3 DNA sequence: TGTGCCTGGGCCTTCAGGGGCCAATTCCTTAACACCGGGGAGCTGTTTTTT.